This TCR beta chain was sequenced in a study of CD8+ T cells in alopecia areata. Study information: Patients received oral tofacitinib, 5 to 10 mg twice daily, for moderate-to-severe alopecia areata. Severity scores in treated patients reflected the percentage of scalp affected. Study-wide results and limits: While patients received tofacitinib, many expanded lesional clones remained present in scalp and blood. Relative to normal scalp, lesional scalp, especially alopecia totalis/universalis, showed higher clonality.

With regard to this clone: Its target is unknown.

Treatment denoted: oral pan-JAK inhibitor, 5-10 mg twice daily. The CDR3 sequence is 15 residues long. V gave up 1 base and J gave up 3 bases; unmatched junction bases: 4. Germline V gene lookup returns CDR1 LGHNA and CDR2 YSLEER. Reverse transcription of extracted RNA yielded cDNA, which provided the sequencing template. The assay was immunoSEQ multiplex PCR, and TCRdb's table has in-frame clones only and misses some. This sample carries 200,000 or so clones, 58% of them seen once, and the ten largest clones take about 5%. This sequence originates from a human donor with alopecia areata. The chain carries TRBV4-3 and TRBJ1-1, with 8 bases identical to TRBD1. The sequences come from CD4+ T cells sorted from blood, collected at week 24, from a patient treated with tofacitinib. CDR3 protein: CASSQGDRGYTEAFF. The CDR3 coding sequence is TGCGCCAGCAGCCAAGGAGACAGGGGATACACTGAAGCTTTCTTT.